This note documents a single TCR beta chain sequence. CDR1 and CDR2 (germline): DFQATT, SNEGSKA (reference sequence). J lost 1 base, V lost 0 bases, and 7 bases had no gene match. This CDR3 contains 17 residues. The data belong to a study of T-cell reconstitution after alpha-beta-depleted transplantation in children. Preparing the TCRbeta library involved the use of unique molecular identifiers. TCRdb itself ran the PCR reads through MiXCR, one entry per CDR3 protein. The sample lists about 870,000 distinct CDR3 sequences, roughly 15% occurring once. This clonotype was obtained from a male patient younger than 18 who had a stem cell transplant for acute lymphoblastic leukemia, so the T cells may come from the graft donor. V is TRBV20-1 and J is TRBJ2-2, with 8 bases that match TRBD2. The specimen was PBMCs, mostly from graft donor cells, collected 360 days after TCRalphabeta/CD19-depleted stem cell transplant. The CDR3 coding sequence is TGCAGTGCTAGAGATTGGACTAGCCAAATGAACACCGGGGAGCTGTTTTTT. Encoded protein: CSARDWTSQMNTGELFF.